This TCR beta chain was documented in a study of beta chain features in type 1 diabetes. General study results and limits: People with Type 1 diabetes carried modestly yet significantly shorter TCRB CDR3s in all four CD4+ subsets.

CDR1 is SGHNT and CDR2 is YYREEE in the germline V gene (reference sequence). The CDR3 extends over 15 amino acids. V lost 4 bases and J lost 4; bases outside the gene matches: 4. This clone was observed a handful of times. Its antigen is currently unknown. Of the isolated RNA, all was reverse transcribed, and so the sequenced material was expressed TCRB transcripts. Sequencing used immunoSEQ multiplex PCR; TCRdb keeps in-frame clones, though not all of them. The sample has some 330,000 clones; 10% to 15% are singletons. The receptor was isolated from a woman in her late teens or twenties with type 1 diabetes. Sequencing was done on a sample of naive CD4+ T cells from blood. The chain couples TRBV5-4 to TRBJ2-1, with TRBD2 matching over 11 bases. This CDR3 is CASSLGTSGYNEQFF. Here the CDR3 DNA reads TGTGCCAGCAGCCTTGGGACTAGCGGATACAATGAGCAGTTCTTC.